Listed below are T cell receptor beta chains from one sample, sequenced in a study of CD8 T cells in ankylosing spondylitis. TCRdb re-analysed the 5' RACE reads in MiXCR, keeping a single row per CDR3 protein. The sample includes 200,000 to 250,000 distinct CDR3 sequences, over 9.5% of them seen just once. The specimen sequenced was blood, either unsorted or a sorted T cell fraction (not recorded which). These TCRs come from a male donor with ankylosing spondylitis or in good health (not recorded which). Both conserved end residues are part of each CDR3. Fields, in order: CDR3 DNA, CDR3 protein, J gene, D gene, V gene, clone size. The D gene is left open where the match is weak. Size is stated for part of the rows, as once, few or many counts, or as a class when the clone is expanded.

TGTGCCAGCAGCTTACCCGACAGGGGGAGGGATATCGGCAATCAGCCCCAGCATTTT,CASSLPDRGRDIGNQPQHF,TRBJ1-5,TRBD1,TRBV7-4,many
TGTGCCAGCTCACCTCCAGAGGGTGGATACGAGCAGTACTTC,CASSPPEGGYEQYF,TRBJ2-7,NA,TRBV18,few
TGTGCCAGGAGCTTTGGGCCTCCGAGCTCTGGAAACACCATATATTTT,CARSFGPPSSGNTIYF,TRBJ1-3,NA,TRBV12-1,NA
TGTGCCAGCAGTCCCTGGGGCACGGAGTCTGGCTACACCTTC,CASSPWGTESGYTF,TRBJ1-2,NA,TRBV28,many
TGTGCCAGCAGTTTAGCGGGGGGGCGACCGTTCTTC,CASSLAGGRPFF,TRBJ2-1,NA,TRBV12-3/TRBV12-4,many
TGCAGTGCTAAACCGGGACAGGGGGACACCGGGGAGCTGTTTTTT,CSAKPGQGDTGELFF,TRBJ2-2,TRBD1,TRBV20-1,NA
TGTGCCTGGAGGGAACAGGGGAATTGGGCCAACGTCCTGACTTTC,CAWREQGNWANVLTF,TRBJ2-6,TRBD1,TRBV30,few
TGCAGTGCTCTGAGGACAGCCCCAGACCTCACTAACTATGGCTACACCTTC,CSALRTAPDLTNYGYTF,TRBJ1-2,NA,TRBV20-1,few
TGTGCCAGCAGTTTAAGTCAGGGTGTGACCCAGTACTTC,CASSLSQGVTQYF,TRBJ2-5,NA,TRBV12-3/TRBV12-4,many
TGTGCCAGCAGCTTGGGGGGACTAGCGGGGTTCGAGCAGTTCTTC,CASSLGGLAGFEQFF,TRBJ2-1,TRBD2,TRBV7-9,many
TGTGCCAGCAGCTTCCGGGCGGGCAATCAGCCCCAGCATTTT,CASSFRAGNQPQHF,TRBJ1-5,NA,TRBV3-1,many
TGTGCCAGCAGTTTCGGACAGGGGGAAGCTTTCTTT,CASSFGQGEAFF,TRBJ1-1,TRBD1,TRBV12-3/TRBV12-4,many
TGTGCCAGCAGCGTAGATCCAGGGCCCGGCACAGATACGCAGTATTTT,CASSVDPGPGTDTQYF,TRBJ2-3,NA,TRBV9,few
TGTGCCAGCAGCGTAGAAGGGACCCACAATGAGCAGTTCTTC,CASSVEGTHNEQFF,TRBJ2-1,NA,TRBV9,many
TGCAGCGTTAAAGAGTACAATGAGCAGTTCTTC,CSVKEYNEQFF,TRBJ2-1,NA,TRBV29-1,many
TGTGCCACCAGTGACTCACAGGGGTTCAACTACAATGAGCAGTTCTTC,CATSDSQGFNYNEQFF,TRBJ2-1,TRBD1,TRBV24-1,few
TGTGCCAGCAGCTTGCTTAGGGTAGGCTACGAGCAGTACTTC,CASSLLRVGYEQYF,TRBJ2-7,NA,TRBV5-6,many
TGTGCCAGCAGGGCTGGGACAGAGCAGTACTTC,CASRAGTEQYF,TRBJ2-7,NA,TRBV2,many
TGTGCCAGCAGTGCCCAAACAGGGTCGGAGGCTGAAGCTTTCTTT,CASSAQTGSEAEAFF,TRBJ1-1,NA,TRBV6-4,few
TGTGCCACCAGTGATGAAGATTGGCAGCCCCAGCATTTT,CATSDEDWQPQHF,TRBJ1-5,NA,TRBV24-1,many
TGTGCCAGCAGCGGACTAGCGGGGGTAGACGAGCAGTACTTC,CASSGLAGVDEQYF,TRBJ2-7,TRBD2,TRBV5-5,NA
TGTGCCATCAGTGAGGGACAGCCAAGCTCCTACGAGCAGTACTTC,CAISEGQPSSYEQYF,TRBJ2-7,NA,TRBV10-3,many
TGTGCCAGCAGCCAAGTCCCCCAGCGGGGGGGCTTCGGGGAGCTGTTTTTT,CASSQVPQRGGFGELFF,TRBJ2-2,TRBD2,TRBV3-1,many
TGCGCCAGCGGGCCAGGGGATAGTCCAACTAATGAAAAACTGTTTTTT,CASGPGDSPTNEKLFF,TRBJ1-4,NA,TRBV5-1,few
TGTGCCAGCAGCTTGGGTTCAGGGGGGCGTCAGCCCCAGCATTTT,CASSLGSGGRQPQHF,TRBJ1-5,TRBD1,TRBV5-5,few
TGTGCCAGCAGCGCCGCTGCGGGGGGTCCAGAGACCCAGTACTTC,CASSAAAGGPETQYF,TRBJ2-5,TRBD2,TRBV7-2,NA
TGTGCCAGCAGTCTATACGGGGGACAGGGGGCGTACGAGCAGTACTTC,CASSLYGGQGAYEQYF,TRBJ2-7,TRBD1,TRBV28,NA
TGTGCCAGCAGCCCTCTCGACAGGGGGGAGAGCTCCTATAATTCACCCCTCCACTTT,CASSPLDRGESSYNSPLHF,TRBJ1-6,TRBD1,TRBV11-2,NA
TGTGCCAGCACCGCGAATCAAAACAGGGGATCGCAGTTCTTC,CASTANQNRGSQFF,TRBJ2-1,TRBD1,TRBV12-3/TRBV12-4,many
TGCAGTGCTAGACCCTTCATACTCACCGGGGAGCTGTTTTTT,CSARPFILTGELFF,TRBJ2-2,NA,TRBV20-1,many
TGTGCCAGCAGCTGGGTGTCAGCAGCCGAGCAGTACTTC,CASSWVSAAEQYF,TRBJ2-7,NA,TRBV5-6,many
TGTGCCAGCAGCTTAATGGAGGCCGGGGAGCTGTTTTTT,CASSLMEAGELFF,TRBJ2-2,NA,TRBV7-3,few
TGCGCCAGCAGCCCACCCGGGACAGGGAAGAACACTGAAGCTTTCTTT,CASSPPGTGKNTEAFF,TRBJ1-1,TRBD1,TRBV5-1,few
TGCGCCAGCAGCTTGGGACTAGCAGTCAATGAGCAGTTCTTC,CASSLGLAVNEQFF,TRBJ2-1,TRBD2,TRBV5-1,many
TGTGCCAGCAGCCTCCTAAGCGGGGGGGCAGATACGCAGTATTTT,CASSLLSGGADTQYF,TRBJ2-3,TRBD2,TRBV9,many
TGTGCCAGGTCCCAGCGGACAGGCAACACCGGGGAGCTGTTTTTT,CARSQRTGNTGELFF,TRBJ2-2,TRBD1,TRBV2,few
TGTGCCAGCAGCTTCGACGGATCCTACGAGCCGTACTTC,CASSFDGSYEPYF,TRBJ2-7,NA,TRBV7-2,NA
TGTGCCAGCAGCTTAGCAGACGGTACCTACGAGCAGTACTTC,CASSLADGTYEQYF,TRBJ2-7,NA,TRBV7-3,few
TGCAGTGCCCTGAGCGGGGGGGCCTTTTCAGATACGCAGTATTTT,CSALSGGAFSDTQYF,TRBJ2-3,TRBD2,TRBV20-1,many
TGCAGTGCTAGACCTCGCGGGAGGGGGAACACCGGGGAGCTGTTTTTT,CSARPRGRGNTGELFF,TRBJ2-2,TRBD2,TRBV20-1,many
TGTGCCAGCAGTTTAGACGCTAATGAAAAACTGTTTTTT,CASSLDANEKLFF,TRBJ1-4,NA,TRBV12-3/TRBV12-4,few
TGCAGTGCTAGGACACCGGGACAGGGGGCGCGAGGGACTGAAGCTTTCTTT,CSARTPGQGARGTEAFF,TRBJ1-1,TRBD1,TRBV20-1,NA
TGTGCCAGCAGTTTGGGGGGAATCGGCTCACCCCTCCACTTT,CASSLGGIGSPLHF,TRBJ1-6,NA,TRBV27,NA
TGTGCCAGCAGCGTATGGGGGCTGTCCTACGAGCAGTACTTC,CASSVWGLSYEQYF,TRBJ2-7,NA,TRBV5-5,many
TGCAGCGTTGAAGATGGGGCACAGGGTGGAGGCTACACCTTC,CSVEDGAQGGGYTF,TRBJ1-2,NA,TRBV29-1,many
TGTGCCAGCAGTGCCCAGCCCGACTCTGGGGCCAACGTCCTGACTTTC,CASSAQPDSGANVLTF,TRBJ2-6,NA,TRBV6-4,many
TGCGCCAGCAGCTTAGCAGGGGGCGAGCAGTACTTC,CASSLAGGEQYF,TRBJ2-7,TRBD1,TRBV5-1,many
TGCAGTGCTGAGGGTTTTCGGTCAAGGTCCTATAATTCACCCCTCCACTTT,CSAEGFRSRSYNSPLHF,TRBJ1-6,NA,TRBV20-1,many